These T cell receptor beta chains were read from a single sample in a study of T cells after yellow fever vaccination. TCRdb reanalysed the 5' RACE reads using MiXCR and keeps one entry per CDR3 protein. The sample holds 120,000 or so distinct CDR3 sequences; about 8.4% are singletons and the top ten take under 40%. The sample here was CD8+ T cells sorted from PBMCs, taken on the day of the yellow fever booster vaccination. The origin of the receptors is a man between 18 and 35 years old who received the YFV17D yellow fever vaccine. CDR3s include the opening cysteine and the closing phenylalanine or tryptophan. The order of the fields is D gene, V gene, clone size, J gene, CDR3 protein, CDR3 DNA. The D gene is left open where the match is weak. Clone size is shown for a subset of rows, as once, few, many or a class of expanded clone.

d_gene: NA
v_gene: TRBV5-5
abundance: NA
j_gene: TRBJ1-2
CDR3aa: CASSLAHPTYSYNYGYTF
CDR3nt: TGTGCCAGCAGCTTGGCCCACCCGACGTACAGCTATAACTATGGCTACACCTTC

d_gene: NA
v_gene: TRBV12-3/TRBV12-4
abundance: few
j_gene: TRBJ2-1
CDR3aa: CASTFLPRANEQFF
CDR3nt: TGTGCCAGCACCTTTCTACCCCGGGCCAATGAGCAGTTCTTC

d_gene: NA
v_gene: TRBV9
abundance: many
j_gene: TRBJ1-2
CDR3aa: CASSPPGPTNYGYTF
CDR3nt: TGTGCCAGCAGCCCGCCGGGGCCTACGAACTATGGCTACACCTTC

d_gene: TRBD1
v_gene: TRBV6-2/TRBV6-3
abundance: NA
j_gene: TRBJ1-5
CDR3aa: CASRLPGQGKWQPQHF
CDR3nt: TGTGCCAGCAGACTCCCGGGACAGGGGAAGTGGCAGCCCCAGCATTTT

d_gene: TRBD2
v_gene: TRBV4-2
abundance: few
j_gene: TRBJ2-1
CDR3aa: CASSQSAGISYNEQFF
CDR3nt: TGTGCCAGCAGCCAGTCAGCGGGGATCTCCTACAATGAGCAGTTCTTC

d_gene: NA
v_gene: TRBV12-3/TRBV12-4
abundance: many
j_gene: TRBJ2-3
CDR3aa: CASLRSDTQYF
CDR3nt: TGTGCCAGCCTCCGATCAGATACGCAGTATTTT

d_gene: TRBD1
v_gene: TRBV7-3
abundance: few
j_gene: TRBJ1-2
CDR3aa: CASSSQTGQGYTF
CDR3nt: TGTGCCAGCAGCTCCCAGACAGGGCAGGGCTACACCTTC

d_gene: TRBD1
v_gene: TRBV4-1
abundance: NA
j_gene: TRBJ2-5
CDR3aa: CASSHRQGLETQYF
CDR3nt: TGCGCCAGCAGCCATCGACAGGGGCTAGAGACCCAGTACTTC

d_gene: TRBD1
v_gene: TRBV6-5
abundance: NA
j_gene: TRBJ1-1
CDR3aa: CASRIQGNEAFF
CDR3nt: TGTGCCAGCAGAATACAGGGGAATGAAGCTTTCTTT

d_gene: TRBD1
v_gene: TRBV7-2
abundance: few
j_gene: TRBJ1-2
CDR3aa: CASSLTGGGVGYTF
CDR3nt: TGTGCCAGCAGCTTGACAGGGGGCGGGGTCGGCTACACCTTC

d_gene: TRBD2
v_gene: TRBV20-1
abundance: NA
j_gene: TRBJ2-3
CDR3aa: CSARAPRAGGADTQYF
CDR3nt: TGCAGTGCTAGAGCACCGAGAGCGGGGGGCGCAGATACGCAGTATTTT

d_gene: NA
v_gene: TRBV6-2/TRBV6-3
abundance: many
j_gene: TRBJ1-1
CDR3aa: CASSLSAREAFF
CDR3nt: TGTGCCAGCAGTTTGTCAGCGCGAGAAGCTTTCTTT

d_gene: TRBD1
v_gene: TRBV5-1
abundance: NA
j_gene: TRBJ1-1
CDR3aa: CASGQEDRGNTEAFF
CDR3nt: TGCGCCAGCGGCCAAGAGGACAGGGGAAACACTGAAGCTTTCTTT

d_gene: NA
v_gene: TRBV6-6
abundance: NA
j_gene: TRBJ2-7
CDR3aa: CASSRAYEQYF
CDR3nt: TGTGCCAGCAGTAGAGCCTACGAGCAGTACTTC

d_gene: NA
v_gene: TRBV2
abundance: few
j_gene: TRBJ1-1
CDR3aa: CASQDMTRNTEAFF
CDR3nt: TGTGCCAGCCAAGATATGACACGGAACACTGAAGCTTTCTTT

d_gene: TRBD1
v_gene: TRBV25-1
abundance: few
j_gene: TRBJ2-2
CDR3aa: CASSVLAGTANTGELFF
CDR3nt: TGTGCCAGCAGTGTCCTCGCCGGGACAGCGAACACCGGGGAGCTGTTTTTT

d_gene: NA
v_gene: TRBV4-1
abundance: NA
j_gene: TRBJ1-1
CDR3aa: CASTKVDAQNTEAFF
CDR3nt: TGCGCCAGCACCAAGGTCGACGCACAGAACACTGAAGCTTTCTTT

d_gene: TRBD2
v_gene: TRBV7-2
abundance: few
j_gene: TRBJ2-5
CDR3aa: CASSGRVVRGGPSETQYF
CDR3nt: TGTGCCAGCAGCGGAAGGGTGGTGCGGGGGGGTCCGTCGGAGACCCAGTACTTC

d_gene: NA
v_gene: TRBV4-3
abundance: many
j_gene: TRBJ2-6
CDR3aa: CASSQDIVSGANVLTF
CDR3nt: TGCGCCAGCAGCCAAGATATTGTCTCTGGGGCCAACGTCCTGACTTTC

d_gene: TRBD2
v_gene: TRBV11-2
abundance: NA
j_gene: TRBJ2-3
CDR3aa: CASSWEGDTQYF
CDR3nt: TGTGCCAGCAGCTGGGAGGGGGATACGCAGTATTTT

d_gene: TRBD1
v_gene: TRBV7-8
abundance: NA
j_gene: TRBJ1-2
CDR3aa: CASSLVASGGHGYTF
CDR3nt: TGTGCCAGCAGCTTAGTCGCGTCAGGGGGCCATGGCTACACCTTC

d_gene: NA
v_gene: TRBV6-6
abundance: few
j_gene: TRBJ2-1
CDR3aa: CASSFSDHYNEQFF
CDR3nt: TGTGCCAGCAGCTTTAGCGACCACTACAATGAGCAGTTCTTC

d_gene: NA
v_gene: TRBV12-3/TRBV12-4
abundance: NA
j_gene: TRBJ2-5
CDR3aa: CASSFGSPQETQYF
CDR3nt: TGTGCCAGCAGTTTTGGGTCTCCCCAAGAGACCCAGTACTTC

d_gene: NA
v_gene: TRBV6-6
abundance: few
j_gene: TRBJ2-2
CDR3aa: CASSFSRDRAGELFF
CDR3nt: TGTGCCAGCAGTTTCTCCCGGGACCGCGCCGGGGAGCTGTTTTTT

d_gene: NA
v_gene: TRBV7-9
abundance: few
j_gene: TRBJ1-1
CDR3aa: CASSLRAMNTEAFF
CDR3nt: TGTGCCAGCAGCTTACGCGCTATGAACACTGAAGCTTTCTTT

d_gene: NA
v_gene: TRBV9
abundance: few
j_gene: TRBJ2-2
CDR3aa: CASSVNRRTVNTGELFF
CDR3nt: TGTGCCAGCAGCGTAAACAGGAGGACGGTGAACACCGGGGAGCTGTTTTTT

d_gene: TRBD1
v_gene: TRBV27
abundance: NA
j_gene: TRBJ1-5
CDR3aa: CASSQDRVNQPQHF
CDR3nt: TGTGCCAGCAGCCAGGACAGGGTTAATCAGCCCCAGCATTTT

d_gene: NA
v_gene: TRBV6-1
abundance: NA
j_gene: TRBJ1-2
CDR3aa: CASREGFANYGYTF
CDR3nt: TGTGCCAGCAGAGAGGGTTTTGCTAACTATGGCTACACCTTC

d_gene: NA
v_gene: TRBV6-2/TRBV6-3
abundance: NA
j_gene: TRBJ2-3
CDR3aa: CASSGGSRSDTQYF
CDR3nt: TGTGCCAGCAGTGGGGGGTCGCGGTCAGATACGCAGTATTTT